The source of this TCR beta chain is a study of blood T cell repertoires in COVID-19 (dated by TCRdb to about 2020). Some background on the complete study: The collaborator samples originated in the United States, Italy and Spain and spanned the acute and convalescent phases of COVID-19. HLA class I and class II types, where available, came from metadata supplied by the sample provider rather than from assay-based typing. Deeply sampled blood TCRbeta repertoires from subjects exposed to, actively infected with, or recovered from COVID-19 were included in the dataset. The repertoires were released in a freely available public database intended as a resource for research on the immune response to SARS-CoV-2. The samples were drawn from the first 160 participants of the ongoing ImmuneRACE study and from 950 to 1,500 subjects provided by 6 global collaborators. The material from the prospective study consisted of cDNA or gDNA derived from T cells, B-cell-depleted T cells, or PBMCs. The sample metadata nearly always contained a de-identified subject ID, COVID-19 status, age in years and sex. Results the study describes overall, beyond this receptor: How much clinical and demographic metadata was included differed by source and by participant, and the metadata was provided uncurated.

Whole blood was collected in K2EDTA tubes by collaborating institutions according to the institutions' own protocols. For TCRbeta analysis, collaborators shipped samples in one of three forms: frozen whole blood, isolated PBMCs, or DNA extracted from either of those sample types. V is clipped by 1 base and J by 7 bases, and the sequence between their germline boundaries is 17 bases long. Counted from cysteine to phenylalanine, this CDR3 has 15 amino acids. Only the CDR3 DNA is retained, 45 bases long and in frame from the first base. Taken from the germline V gene, the CDR1 and CDR2 loops are SGHDT and YYEEEE. Note on this clone: Its cognate antigen has yet to be identified. No much larger clone is present one base from it, and per-base qualities are unavailable.

The immunoSEQ Assay, a bias-controlled multiplex PCR, was used to amplify TCRbeta CDR3 regions from genomic DNA. For the original study's pipeline: The number of nucleated cells in each sample was estimated by amplification of reference gene primers within the assay. Sequence reads were collapsed and filtered to measure the absolute abundance of every unique TCRbeta CDR3 rearrangement. For each sample, productive Simpson clonality was calculated by taking the square root of Simpson's diversity index across productive rearrangements. TCRdb provides this immuneACCESS table in a form limited to in-frame rearrangements. Some clones are lacking; in checked studies, under half of them reflect an unresolved V gene, and why the rest are absent is not known. V, J and clone size were drawn from that table, and D and trimming were deduced from the DNA. This sample gives around 300,000 clones in total; about 87% of them show up just once. The ten largest clones capture approximately 3.3% of the sample.

The clonotype was recovered from a woman aged 40 to 50 with acute or convalescent COVID-19. Input material: peripheral blood. The chain is assembled from TRBV5-6 and TRBJ1-2; perhaps TRBD1 is the D gene, with 6 bases matching. The DNA sequence is as follows: TGTGCCAGCAGCTTGCGTGGGACACGGGGCTCTGGCTACACCTTC. The translation is CASSLRGTRGSGYTF.